This T cell receptor (beta chain) is from a study of cytomegalovirus exposure and HLA in healthy donors. Background on the study: The same platform used for the roughly 600 first-cohort repertoires was also used for the roughly 120 validation repertoires, as a later analysis reported.

TCRdb's copy holds only in-frame clones and misses some; the assay was immunoSEQ multiplex PCR. This table holds about 200,000 clones, approximately 87% found once. Separate from the roughly 700-subject first cohort was the roughly 130-subject validation cohort, to which the donors belonged. Regarding the study as a whole: Around 160 TCR beta chains were listed as cytomegalovirus-associated.

This clone has only a few counts. Its specificity is not known. The CDR3 is 10 amino acids. Germline V lookup: CDR1 GTSNPN, CDR2 SVGIG (reference sequence). The V end lost 2 bases, the J end lost 6 bases, and 5 bases lay between the germline ends. V usage is TRBV30 and J usage is TRBJ2-7; D not certain. The source material was PBMCs. This TCR came from a woman aged 18-29 years in good health and CMV-seronegative. Here the CDR3 DNA reads TGTGCCTGGAGTCGGCGCGAGCAGTACTTC. Its translation is CAWSRREQYF. The complete variable domain, with remaining parts taken from reference TRBV30 and TRBJ2-7, reads SQTIHQWPATLVQPVGSPLSLECTVEGTSNPNLYWYRQAAGRGLQLLFYSVGIGQISSEVPQNLSASRPQDRQFILSSKKLLLSDSGFYLCAWSRREQYFGPGTRLTVT.